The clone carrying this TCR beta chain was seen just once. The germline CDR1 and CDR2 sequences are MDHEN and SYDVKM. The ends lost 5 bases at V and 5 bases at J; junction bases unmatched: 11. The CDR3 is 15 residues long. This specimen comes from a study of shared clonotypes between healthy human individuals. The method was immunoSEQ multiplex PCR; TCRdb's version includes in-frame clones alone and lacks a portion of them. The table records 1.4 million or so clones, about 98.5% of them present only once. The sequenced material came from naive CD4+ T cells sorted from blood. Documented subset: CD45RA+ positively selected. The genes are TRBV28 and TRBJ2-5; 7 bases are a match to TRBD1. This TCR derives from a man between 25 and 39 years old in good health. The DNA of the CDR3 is TGTGCCAGCAGTCGAACAGGGGTGTGGGAGGAGACCCAGTACTTC. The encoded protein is CASSRTGVWEETQYF.